This T cell receptor (beta chain) is drawn from a study of shared clonotypes between healthy human individuals. V shed 4 bases and J shed 0 bases, with 9 bases lying between them. This CDR3 is built from 14 residues. Germline V lookup: CDR1 SGHRS, CDR2 YFSETQ. Deep-level assay runs were performed. This table comes from immunoSEQ multiplex PCR, and its TCRdb copy is limited to in-frame clones, with some not included. Of approximately 97,000 clones in the sample, about 68% were seen once. J is TRBJ2-3 and V is TRBV5-1; D unclear. The TCR comes from a man aged 30 to 39 in good health. Source material: memory CD8+ T cells sorted from blood. Described subset: CD45RO+ cells pooled with CCR7-negative TemRA cells. This chain's CDR3 is CASSVDPSTDTQYF. The CDR3 DNA reads as TGCGCCAGCAGCGTGGACCCTAGCACAGATACGCAGTATTTT.